This T cell receptor (beta chain) was observed in a study of cytomegalovirus exposure and HLA in healthy donors. PCR employed 60 Vbeta and 13 Jbeta primers. Profiling relied on immunoSEQ multiplex PCR, and the TCRdb table lists in-frame clones only, not all of them. The top ten clones hold about 0.22% of a sample with 200,000 to 250,000 clones, 70% to 85% of them seen once. The CDR3 spans 16 residues. CDR1 is SGDLS and CDR2 is YYNGEE in the germline V gene. V was clipped by 0 bases and J by 4 bases; unmatched bases: 8. The chain employs TRBV9 and TRBJ2-7; 9 bases map to TRBD1. The source of this sequence is a girl aged 2 to 9 in good health and CMV-seronegative. Source material: PBMCs. The CDR3 reads CASSVDWTGAVYEQYF. The CDR3 nucleotides read TGTGCCAGCAGCGTAGACTGGACAGGGGCGGTATACGAGCAGTACTTC.